The subject of this entry is one T cell receptor beta chain. Its antigen is unknown. Trimming removed 2 bases from V and 6 bases from J; junction bases left unmatched: 7. In germline, CDR1 is LGHNA, CDR2 YNFKEQ. The CDR3 consists of 14 residues. The sample comes from a study of T cells in localized non-small cell lung cancer. Broader study findings: Longer survival (overall) was linked to higher T cell density in blood. The appearance of a median about 60 of the top 100 tumor clones was seen in adjacent lung. Tumor showed lower T cell clonality than uninvolved adjacent lung, where it was highest.

Only in-frame clones appear in the TCRdb table, and some are missing; sequencing was by immunoSEQ multiplex PCR. Found here are some 22,000 clones, roughly 90% of them singletons; the top ten hold 6% to 6.5%. This TCR was recovered from a man aged 40 to 70 with stage II lung adenocarcinoma. The J gene is TRBJ2-7, the V gene TRBV4-2; 7 bases agree with TRBD2. The material sequenced was PBMCs, taken before any cancer treatment. The CDR3 reads CASSQSQAGLEQYF. The CDR3 DNA reads as TGTGCCAGCAGCCAATCCCAAGCGGGGCTCGAGCAGTACTTC.